The source of this T cell receptor beta chain is a study of cytotoxic CD8 clonotypes in ibrutinib-treated CLL. About the study: The patients comprised some twelve relapsed/refractory and around 16 treatment-naive cases, about 18 IGHV unmutated. Study-level points and caveats: Sustained-remission and progressing patients diverged in sampling times.

Data came from immunoSEQ multiplex PCR; TCRdb stores just in-frame clones and leaves some out. The sample records 150,000 to 200,000 clones, approximately 91% being singletons. V was cut by 5 bases and J by 0 bases, with 7 bases left in between. The germline gives CDR1 SGHAT, CDR2 FQDESV (reference sequence). The CDR3 is 14 residues long. Note on this clone: Its antigen is undetermined.

This sequence was found in a human donor with chronic lymphocytic leukemia. Sequences were derived from PBMCs, sampled at disease progression, from a patient treated with ibrutinib. The chain links TRBV11-1 to TRBJ2-2; D gene uncertain. This chain's CDR3 is CASSPLANTGELFF. As DNA, the CDR3 is TGTGCCAGCAGCCCGCTAGCGAACACCGGGGAGCTGTTTTTT.